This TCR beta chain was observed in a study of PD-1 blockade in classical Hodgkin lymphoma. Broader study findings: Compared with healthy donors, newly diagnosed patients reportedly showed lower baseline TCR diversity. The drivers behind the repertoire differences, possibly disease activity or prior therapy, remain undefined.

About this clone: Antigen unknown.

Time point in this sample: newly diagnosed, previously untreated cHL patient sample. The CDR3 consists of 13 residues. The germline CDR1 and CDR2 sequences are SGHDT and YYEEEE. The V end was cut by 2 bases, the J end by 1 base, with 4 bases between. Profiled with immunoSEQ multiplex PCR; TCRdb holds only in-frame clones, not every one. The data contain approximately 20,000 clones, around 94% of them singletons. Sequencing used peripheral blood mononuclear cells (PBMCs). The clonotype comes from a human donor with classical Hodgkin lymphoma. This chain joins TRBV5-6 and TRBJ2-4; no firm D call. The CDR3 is CASSFFAKNIQYF. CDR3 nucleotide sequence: TGTGCCAGCAGCTTTTTTGCCAAAAACATTCAGTACTTC.